This TCR beta chain was profiled in a study of T cells in Graves' hyperthyroidism and ophthalmopathy. General observations from the study: The blood repertoire included most of the expanded thyroid clonotypes above 0.001.

Graves' hyperthyroidism without ophthalmopathy progression within 18 months was termed stable. Reasons for excluding patients were uncontrolled infection, other autoimmune disease, pregnancy or lactation. The CDR3 runs to 18 residues. Trimming removed 4 bases from V and 0 bases from J, with 20 bases in between. The V gene's germline CDR1 is SGHTS and CDR2 YDEGEE. Amplified regions were TCR beta CDR3 sequences from RNA transcripts. HTBI primers were used for first-round RT-PCR of the TCR CDR3. From the multiplex PCR reads, TCRdb called clonotypes with MiXCR, one entry per CDR3 protein. The table shows fewer than 600,000 distinct CDR3 sequences, with under 15% occurring only once. This clonotype was observed many times. Its antigen is unknown.

The clonotype was recovered from a woman aged 18 to 35 with Graves' hyperthyroidism. The V gene is TRBV5-8, the J gene TRBJ1-5; unclear D gene. Sample: blood. CDR3 DNA sequence: TGTGCCAGCAGCCCTTCCCCCGGCAGACCCTATAGCAATCAGCCCCAGCATTTT. Translating gives CASSPSPGRPYSNQPQHF.